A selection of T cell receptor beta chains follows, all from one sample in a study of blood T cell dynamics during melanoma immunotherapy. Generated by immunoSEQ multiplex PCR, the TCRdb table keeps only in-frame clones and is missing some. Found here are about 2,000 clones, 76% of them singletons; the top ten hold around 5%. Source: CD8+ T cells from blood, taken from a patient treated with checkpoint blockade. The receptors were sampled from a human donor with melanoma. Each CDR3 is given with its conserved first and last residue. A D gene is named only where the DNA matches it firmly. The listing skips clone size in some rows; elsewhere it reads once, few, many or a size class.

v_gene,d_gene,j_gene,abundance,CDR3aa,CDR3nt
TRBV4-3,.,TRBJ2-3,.,CASSRDRSTDTQYF,TGCGCCAGCAGCCGAGACAGAAGCACAGATACGCAGTATTTT
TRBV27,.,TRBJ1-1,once,CASRKSNTEAFF,TGTGCCAGCAGAAAGTCGAACACTGAAGCTTTCTTT
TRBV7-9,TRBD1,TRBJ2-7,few,CASSQGAYEQYF,TGTGCCAGCAGCCAGGGGGCCTACGAGCAGTACTTC
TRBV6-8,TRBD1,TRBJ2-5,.,CASSYSNQGEETQYF,TGTGCCAGCAGTTACTCGAACCAGGGGGAAGAGACCCAGTACTTC
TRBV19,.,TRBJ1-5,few,CASSIVSGFQPQHF,TGTGCCAGTAGTATAGTATCAGGGTTTCAGCCCCAGCATTTT
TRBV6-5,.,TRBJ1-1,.,CASSYSEAFF,TGTGCCAGCAGTTACTCGGAAGCTTTCTTT
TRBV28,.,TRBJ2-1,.,CASSRLRERGEQFF,TGTGCCAGCAGTCGATTGCGAGAACGGGGTGAGCAGTTCTTC
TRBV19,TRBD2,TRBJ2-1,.,CASSIGGSGNEQFF,TGTGCCAGTAGTATAGGCGGGAGTGGGAATGAGCAGTTCTTC
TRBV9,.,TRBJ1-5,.,CASSVGGGNQPQHF,TGTGCCAGCAGCGTAGGGGGCGGCAATCAGCCCCAGCATTTT
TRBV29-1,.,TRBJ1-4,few,CSVGTDPEKLFF,TGCAGCGTTGGGACAGACCCTGAAAAACTGTTTTTT
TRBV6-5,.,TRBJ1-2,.,CASTSLGTLNYGYTF,TGTGCCAGCACCTCCCTGGGGACTCTGAACTATGGCTACACCTTC
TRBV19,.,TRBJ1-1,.,CATNLLGGLNTEAFF,TGTGCCACCAACCTCCTGGGGGGTTTGAACACTGAAGCTTTCTTT
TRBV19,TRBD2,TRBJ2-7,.,CASSVGTSPYEQYF,TGTGCCAGTAGTGTAGGGACTAGCCCCTACGAGCAGTACTTC
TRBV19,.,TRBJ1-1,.,CASSVDSGPVNTEAFF,TGTGCCAGTAGTGTCGACAGCGGCCCGGTGAACACTGAAGCTTTCTTT
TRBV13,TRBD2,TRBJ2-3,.,CASASLAGGTDTQYF,TGTGCCAGCGCGAGCCTAGCGGGAGGCACAGATACGCAGTATTTT
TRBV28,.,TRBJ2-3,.,CASRPLGRTDSTDTQYF,TGTGCCAGCAGGCCCCTAGGGCGGACGGATAGCACAGATACGCAGTATTTT
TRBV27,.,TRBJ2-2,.,CASSLGAAFANTGELFF,TGTGCCAGCAGTTTGGGTGCAGCCTTCGCGAACACCGGGGAGCTGTTTTTT
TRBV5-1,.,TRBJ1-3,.,CASSSVSPGNTIYF,TGCGCCAGCAGCTCCGTAAGCCCTGGAAACACCATATATTTT
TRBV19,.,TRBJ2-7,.,CASSFSYGRSYEQYF,TGTGCCAGTAGTTTCTCGTATGGCAGGAGCTACGAGCAGTACTTC
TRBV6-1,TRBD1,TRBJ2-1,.,CASSAPGTGPSYNEQFF,TGTGCCAGCAGTGCCCCCGGGACAGGGCCCTCCTACAATGAGCAGTTCTTC
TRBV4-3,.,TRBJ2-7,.,CASSPSGGGTYEQYF,TGCGCCAGCAGCCCGAGCGGCGGGGGCACCTACGAGCAGTACTTC
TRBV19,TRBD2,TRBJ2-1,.,CASSDWTSGKYNEQFF,TGTGCCAGTAGCGACTGGACTAGCGGGAAATACAATGAGCAGTTCTTC